This TCR beta chain was recorded in a study of memory CD4+ T cells and cytomegalovirus serostatus. Study-level information: This sample comes from healthy Belgian adults, about 10 CMV seropositive, approximately 24 seronegative. Overall study findings and caveats: Of more than 150 reported CMV TCRbeta sequences, around 63 were found in memory CD4+ repertoires. The CMV-associated TCR signature appears largely within the CD4+ memory repertoire.

Single viable CD3+CD4+CD8-CD45RO+ cells were sorted as the memory CD4+ T cells. Donors' CMV status reflects serum IgG against pp150, pp28, p38, p52. This clone was counted between two and nine times. Its target is not known. Assay: immunoSEQ multiplex PCR; the TCRdb copy retains only in-frame clones and omits some. This table holds 35,000 to 50,000 clones, approximately 80% found once. The CDR3 has 15 amino acids. The V gene lost 2 bases and the J gene lost 0 bases, with 8 bases spanning the gap. CDR1 and CDR2 from the germline V gene are MNHEY and SVGAGI. The chain employs TRBV6-5 and TRBJ2-1; tentatively, D is TRBD1 (5 bases). This receptor was identified in an adult in good health and CMV-seronegative. Sequencing was done on a sample of memory CD4+ T cells from blood. As DNA, the CDR3 is TGTGCCAGCAGTTACCGCGACAGCTCCTACAATGAGCAGTTCTTC. Translation: CASSYRDSSYNEQFF.